The 30 T cell receptor beta chains listed next were all sequenced from one sample in a study of T cell responses to AZD1222 COVID-19 vaccine. Sequenced by immunoSEQ multiplex PCR; TCRdb stores in-frame clones only, minus some. Altogether roughly 90,000 clones are present, under 95% being singletons, with the ten largest covering 3.5% to 5%. Sample: peripheral blood, taken on day 0 of MenACWY control vaccination. The source is an adult in good health.

The chain links TRBV3-1 (or the pseudogene TRBV3-2) to TRBJ1-3; D not certain. V gave up 6 bases and J gave up 4 bases, with 10 bases separating them. The CDR3 has 13 amino acids. Germline CDR1 LGHDT, CDR2 YNNKEL (reference sequence). Here the CDR3 reads CASSPSRGNTIYF. For the CDR3, the DNA is TGTGCCAGCAGTCCCAGTCGGGGAAACACCATATATTTT.

This chain joins TRBV5-1 and TRBJ2-2, with D uncertain. The V end lost 5 bases, the J end lost 3 bases, and 11 bases lay between the germline ends. The CDR3 is 14 residues long. Germline assignment: CDR1 SGHRS and CDR2 YFSETQ. The DNA for the CDR3 is TGCGCCAGCAGATATGACGAGGACACCGGGGAGCTGTTTTTT. Translating gives CASRYDEDTGELFF. Supplemented by reference TRBV5-1 and TRBJ2-2, the full variable domain reads KAGVTQTPRYLIKTRGQQVTLSCSPISGHRSVSWYQQTPGQGLQFLFEYFSETQRNKGNFPGRFSGRQFSNSRSEMNVSTLELGDSALYLCASRYDEDTGELFFGEGSRLTVL.

This clone was picked up one time. Sequence at one end of the junction differs from germline and may be a read error. V usage is TRBV27 and J usage is TRBJ1-2, with TRBD1 matching 8 bases. Germline V gene sequence: CDR1 MNHEY, CDR2 SMNVEV (reference sequence). The CDR3 covers 11 residues. CDR3 DNA sequence: TGTGCCAGCAGTTCCGGACAGGGAAAAGCCTTC. This sequence encodes CASSSGQGKAF.

The gene calls are TRBV10-2 and TRBJ2-7; tentative D call: TRBD2 (6 bases). This CDR3 has 14 amino acids. Trimming stripped 5 bases from V and 2 bases from J, with 13 bases between. Germline CDR1 is WSHSY and CDR2 is SAAADI. CDR3 residues: CASSSDRGTYEQYF. CDR3 coding DNA: TGCGCCAGCAGTTCAGATCGGGGGACCTACGAGCAGTACTTC.

The chain recombines TRBV7-9 with TRBJ2-7; D ambiguous. Deletions cut 1 base from V and 1 base from J, with 14 bases between. CDR3 length: 16 residues. CDR1 and CDR2 (germline): SEHNR, FQNEAQ (reference sequence). The CDR3 coding sequence is TGTGCCAGCAGCTTAGGCCCTCACCTGGGTTCCTACGAGCAGTACTTC. Protein: CASSLGPHLGSYEQYF.

This clone has more than one count but fewer than ten. This chain joins TRBV19 and TRBJ1-4; tentative D call: TRBD1 (5 bases). This CDR3 comprises 15 residues. From germline, CDR1 is LNHDA and CDR2 SQIVND (reference sequence). Deletions cut 6 bases from V and 8 bases from J, with 19 bases between. The DNA for the CDR3 is TGTGCCAGTAGCGATACCCAGCTTAGGGGCGAAAAACTGTTTTTT. Amino acids: CASSDTQLRGEKLFF.

The genes are TRBV7-9 and TRBJ1-1; D not certain. Trimming removed 1 base at V and 0 bases at J, with 6 bases between. CDR1 SEHNR and CDR2 FQNEAQ come from the germline V gene (reference sequence). The CDR3 is made up of 14 amino acids. DNA of the CDR3: TGTGCCAGCAGCTTAGATACCATGAACACTGAAGCTTTCTTT. This gives the protein CASSLDTMNTEAFF. Supplemented by reference TRBV7-9 and TRBJ1-1, the full variable domain reads DTGVSQNPRHKITKRGQNVTFRCDPISEHNRLYWYRQTLGQGPEFLTYFQNEAQLEKSRLLSDRFSAERPKGSFSTLEIQRTEQGDSAMYLCASSLDTMNTEAFFGQGTRLTVV.

Only a few counts were recorded for this clone. CDR3 in amino acids: CASALTGGPDTIYF. CDR3 coding DNA: TGTGCCAGCGCATTAACAGGGGGCCCGGACACCATATATTTT. The J gene is TRBJ1-3, the V gene TRBV6-5; 9 nucleotides match TRBD1. CDR3 length equals 14 residues. V was pared by 8 bases and J by 8 bases, with 10 bases of the junction left unmatched. Germline CDR1 is MNHEY and CDR2 is SVGAGI.

V and J are TRBV19 and TRBJ1-2; D gene uncertain. V dropped 2 bases and J dropped 4 bases, with 14 bases sitting between them. The CDR3 runs 15 residues. The germline gives CDR1 LNHDA, CDR2 SQIVND (reference sequence). CDR3 nucleotides: TGTGCCAGTAGTATACGGGAGGACCATCCCTATGGCTACACCTTC. Translated: CASSIREDHPYGYTF.

This chain links TRBV24-1 with TRBJ1-1; D might be TRBD1 (6 bases). V was pared by 7 bases and J by 4 bases, with 12 bases between. CDR3 length: 13 residues. The germline V gene has CDR1 KGHDR and CDR2 SFDVKD. DNA for the CDR3: TGTGCCACCAGAGGACAGATCGGCACTGAAGCTTTCTTT. Protein sequence: CATRGQIGTEAFF.

This chain's CDR3 is CASRRVFSSYNSPLHF. CDR3 nucleotide sequence: TGTGCCAGCAGACGAGTCTTCAGCTCCTATAATTCACCCCTCCACTTT. This rearrangement joins TRBV2 to TRBJ1-6, with no clear D. Germline CDR1 reads SNHLY; CDR2 reads FYNNEI. The CDR3 has 16 amino acids. V lost 6 bases, J lost 0 bases, and 12 bases lay in between.

The chain joins TRBV5-1 to TRBJ2-1; either TRBD1 or TRBD2 may fit D (6 bases each). CDR1 SGHRS and CDR2 YFSETQ come from the germline V gene. The CDR3 consists of 13 residues. V was clipped by 4 bases and J by 6 bases, with 11 bases between them. The DNA of the CDR3 is TGCGCCAGCAGCCCGGGGGCAAGCAATGAGCAGTTCTTC. It translates to CASSPGASNEQFF. Together with reference TRBV5-1 and TRBJ2-1, the CDR3 gives the full variable domain: KAGVTQTPRYLIKTRGQQVTLSCSPISGHRSVSWYQQTPGQGLQFLFEYFSETQRNKGNFPGRFSGRQFSNSRSEMNVSTLELGDSALYLCASSPGASNEQFFGPGTRLTVL.

In regard to this clone: This same CDR3 is encoded by further DNA sequences in the sample. The CDR3 here is CASSLSGSSYEQYF. In DNA, the CDR3 is TGTGCCAGCAGTCTTAGCGGGAGCTCCTACGAGCAGTACTTC. The V gene is TRBV6-5, the J gene TRBJ2-7; 9 positions match TRBD2. V trimming: 5 bases; J trimming: 0 bases; junction bases outside the gene matches: 2. This CDR3 has 14 residues. From germline, CDR1 is MNHEY and CDR2 SVGAGI.

The chain employs TRBV7-9 and TRBJ1-1; D is unresolved. Germline lookup yields CDR1 SEHNR and CDR2 FQNEAQ (reference sequence). This CDR3 spans 15 amino acids. V was trimmed by 0 bases and J by 2 bases, leaving 10 bases between them. The CDR3 region has the DNA TGTGCCAGCAGCTTAGCGAGGATAAGTAACACTGAAGCTTTCTTT. Its protein product is CASSLARISNTEAFF.

This CDR3 reads CASSLGGLLGRFDQYF. The CDR3 nucleotides are TGTGCCAGCAGTCTCGGGGGGCTGCTGGGTAGGTTTGACCAGTACTTC. This chain uses TRBV11-2 with TRBJ2-5; perhaps TRBD2 as D (7 bases). Germline-derived CDR1 and CDR2 are SGHAT and FQNNGV. Trimming removed 6 bases from V and 10 bases from J, with 27 bases in between. The CDR3 sequence is 16 residues long. The entire variable domain, with the rest obtained from reference TRBV11-2 and TRBJ2-5, is as follows: EAGVAQSPRYKIIEKRQSVAFWCNPISGHATLYWYQQILGQGPKLLIQFQNNGVVDDSQLPKDRFSAERLKGVDSTLKIQPAKLEDSAVYLCASSLGGLLGRFDQYFGPGTRLLVL.

This chain links TRBV13 with TRBJ2-2, with D perhaps TRBD1 (5 bases). V gave up 5 bases and J gave up 4 bases, with 11 bases separating them. The CDR3 is 14 residues long. The germline gives CDR1 PRHDT, CDR2 FYEKMQ (reference sequence). The CDR3 loop is CASSPQGGTGELFF. The CDR3 DNA sequence: TGTGCCAGCAGCCCCCAGGGTGGCACCGGGGAGCTGTTTTTT.

The rearrangement links TRBV5-1 to TRBJ2-1; 10 bases align to TRBD2. The V gene's germline CDR1 is SGHRS and CDR2 YFSETQ. The CDR3 runs 15 residues. V was clipped by 3 bases and J by 3 bases; unmatched bases: 3. The CDR3 loop reads CASSWTSGVYNEQFF. The CDR3 region has the DNA TGCGCCAGCAGCTGGACTAGCGGTGTCTACAATGAGCAGTTCTTC.

The J gene is TRBJ1-2, the V gene TRBV6-5, with a possible D match to TRBD1 (5 bases). The ends were cut back, 5 bases at V and 1 base at J, with 11 bases in the middle. Germline-derived CDR1 and CDR2 are MNHEY and SVGAGI. The CDR3 is 14 residues long. This chain's CDR3 is CASSRTQGNYGYTF. The DNA for the CDR3 is TGTGCCAGCAGTCGAACGCAGGGTAACTATGGCTACACCTTC.

The chain recombines TRBV4-1 with TRBJ2-2; D gene uncertain. The length of the CDR3 is 17 residues. Germline V gene sequence: CDR1 MGHRA, CDR2 YSYEKL. V was clipped by 0 bases and J by 5 bases, with 16 bases between them. CDR3 DNA: TGCGCCAGCAGCCAAGATTCGGGCCAGCGTCGGACCGGGGAGCTGTTTTTT. Protein sequence: CASSQDSGQRRTGELFF.

The chain carries TRBV10-3 and TRBJ2-7; the D gene is possibly TRBD1 (5 bases). CDR1 and CDR2 from the germline V gene are ENHRY and SYGVKD. The V end lost 4 bases, the J end lost 2 bases, and 12 bases lay between the germline ends. The CDR3 covers 14 residues. CDR3 residues: CAISGLQDPYEQYF. As DNA, the CDR3 is TGTGCCATCAGTGGGCTACAGGATCCCTACGAGCAGTACTTC.

The chain carries TRBV7-9 and TRBJ1-2, with a possible D match to TRBD1 (5 bases). The CDR3 length is 13 residues. Germline CDR1 reads SEHNR; CDR2 reads FQNEAQ (reference sequence). V was cut by 2 bases and J by 6 bases, with 10 bases left in between. The CDR3 region is CASSLSWGDGYTF. The DNA for the CDR3 is TGTGCCAGCAGCTTAAGTTGGGGGGATGGCTACACCTTC.

J is TRBJ2-5 and V is TRBV6-2 or TRBV6-3; TRBD2 matches at 7 bases. With 5 bases clipped from V and 3 bases from J, the junction kept 0 bases outside the gene matches. The CDR3 has 12 residues. Germline CDR1 is MNHEY and CDR2 is SVGEGT. CDR3 protein: CASSGLEETQYF. The CDR3 region has the DNA TGTGCCAGCAGTGGACTAGAAGAGACCCAGTACTTC.

The chain has TRBV6-5 and TRBJ1-1; the D gene is possibly TRBD1 (5 bases). V lost 10 bases and J lost 5, with 14 bases in between. Germline V CDR1 and CDR2: MNHEY, SVGAGI. The CDR3 has 12 residues. The CDR3 DNA is TGTGCCACCTTGATTGGGGGGACTGAAGCTTTCTTT. This codes for CATLIGGTEAFF.

The chain is built from TRBV3-1 (or the pseudogene TRBV3-2) and TRBJ2-7; tentative D call: TRBD1 (5 bases). This CDR3 comprises 14 residues. Germline CDR1 reads LGHDT; CDR2 reads YNNKEL (reference sequence). The germline V and J ends were trimmed by 1 base and 4 bases, with 11 bases remaining between them. The CDR3 spells CASSQGGQTYEQYF. The CDR3 nucleotides are TGTGCCAGCAGCCAAGGTGGACAAACTTACGAGCAGTACTTC.

The chain employs TRBV20-1 and TRBJ2-7; D is undetermined. The CDR3 length is 11 residues. Trimming left V 0 bases short and J 12 bases short, with 12 bases between. In germline, CDR1 is DFQATT, CDR2 SNEGSKA (reference sequence). The CDR3 protein is CSARDVPQWYF. The CDR3 DNA follows: TGCAGTGCTAGAGATGTCCCTCAGTGGTACTTC.

The genes are TRBV19 and TRBJ2-1; 8 positions agree with TRBD1. In germline, CDR1 is LNHDA, CDR2 SQIVND (reference sequence). CDR3 length equals 13 residues. J gave up 6 bases and V 4 bases, and 2 bases lay outside the gene matches. CDR3 amino acids: CASSRTGTNEQFF. DNA of the CDR3: TGTGCCAGTAGTAGGACAGGGACCAATGAGCAGTTCTTC.

This chain uses TRBV24-1 with TRBJ2-1, with D hard to call. CDR3 length equals 15 residues. CDR1 and CDR2 from the germline V gene are KGHDR and SFDVKD. Between the trimmed V and J ends, which lost 3 bases and 2 bases, there was a span of 10 bases. The CDR3: CATSDVGEAYNEQFF. The CDR3 region has the DNA TGTGCCACCAGTGATGTGGGTGAGGCCTACAATGAGCAGTTCTTC.

This clone has a single count. The chain is built from TRBV28 and TRBJ1-4; 8 bases are a match to TRBD1. The germline V gene encodes CDR1 MDHEN and CDR2 SYDVKM. Trimming took 5 bases from V and 0 from J; bases not matched to a gene: 5. There are 16 residues in the CDR3. The CDR3 DNA follows: TGTGCCAGCAGTGACAGGGGACTTGCAACTAATGAAAAACTGTTTTTT. It specifies CASSDRGLATNEKLFF.

This clone was seen a single time. J is TRBJ1-5 and V is TRBV7-9; possibly TRBD1 for D (5 bases). The CDR3 length is 13 residues. Trimming shortened V by 0 bases and J by 5 bases, and 5 bases separated the two germline ends. Germline V gene sequence: CDR1 SEHNR, CDR2 FQNEAQ (reference sequence). The CDR3 here is CASSLAGDQPQHF. CDR3 bases: TGTGCCAGCAGCTTAGCAGGGGATCAGCCCCAGCATTTT.

The chain carries TRBV14 and TRBJ1-4; TRBD1 aligns across 8 bases. The trim removed 4 bases at V and 5 bases at J, leaving 6 bases unmatched. CDR3 size: 15 residues. The germline gives CDR1 SGHDN, CDR2 FVKESK. CDR3 DNA sequence: TGTGCCAGCAGCCGACCGGACAGGGCCAATGAAAAACTGTTTTTT. Its protein product is CASSRPDRANEKLFF.